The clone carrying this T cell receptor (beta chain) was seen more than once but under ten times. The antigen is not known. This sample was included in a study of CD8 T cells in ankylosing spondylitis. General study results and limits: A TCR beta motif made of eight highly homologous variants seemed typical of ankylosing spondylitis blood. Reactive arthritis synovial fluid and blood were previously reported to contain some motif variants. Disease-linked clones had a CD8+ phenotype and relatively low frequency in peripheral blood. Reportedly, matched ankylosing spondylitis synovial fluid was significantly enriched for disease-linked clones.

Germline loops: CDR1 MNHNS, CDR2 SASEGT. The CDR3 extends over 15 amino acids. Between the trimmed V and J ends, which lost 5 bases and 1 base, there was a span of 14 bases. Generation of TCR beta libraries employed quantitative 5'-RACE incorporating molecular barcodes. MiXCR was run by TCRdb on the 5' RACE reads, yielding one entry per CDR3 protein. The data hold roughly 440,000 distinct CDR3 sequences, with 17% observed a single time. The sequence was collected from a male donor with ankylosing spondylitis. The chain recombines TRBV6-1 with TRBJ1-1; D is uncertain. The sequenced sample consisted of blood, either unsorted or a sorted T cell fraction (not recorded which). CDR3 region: CASSPNTQRNTEAFF. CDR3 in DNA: TGTGCCAGCAGTCCAAATACCCAAAGGAACACTGAAGCTTTCTTT.